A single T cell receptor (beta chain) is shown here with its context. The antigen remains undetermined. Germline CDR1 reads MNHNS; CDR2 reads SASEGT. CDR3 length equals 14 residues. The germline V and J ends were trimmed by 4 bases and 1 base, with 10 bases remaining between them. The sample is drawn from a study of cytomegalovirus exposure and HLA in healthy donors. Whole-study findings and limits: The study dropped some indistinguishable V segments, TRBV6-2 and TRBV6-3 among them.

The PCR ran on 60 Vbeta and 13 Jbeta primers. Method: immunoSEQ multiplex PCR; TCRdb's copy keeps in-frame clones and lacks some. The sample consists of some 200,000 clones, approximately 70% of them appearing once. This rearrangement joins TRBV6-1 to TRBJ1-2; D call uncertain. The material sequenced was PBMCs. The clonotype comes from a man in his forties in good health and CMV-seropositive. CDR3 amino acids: CASSVPQFNYGYTF. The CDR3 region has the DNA TGTGCCAGCAGTGTCCCCCAATTTAACTATGGCTACACCTTC.